This TCR beta chain was captured by sequencing in a study of OX40 agonist ivuxolimab in advanced cancers. In the study overall: The patients got ivuxolimab, which is an agonistic anti-OX40 (CD134) antibody. Study results and limitations: Expanded clones were, on average, more numerous among CD8+ T cells than CD4+. Some nonresponders likewise displayed low normalized T-cell clonal expansion.

Patients had blood sampled at baseline and again on cycle 4 day 1 and cycle 7 day 1. Regarding this clone: As yet, its antigen is unknown.

Here immunoSEQ multiplex PCR was the method, and the copy in TCRdb shows in-frame clones only, minus some. The sample has approximately 59,000 clones, 80% to 90% seen once. This TCR was recovered from an adult with an advanced solid tumor such as melanoma, head and neck, liver or kidney cancer. Sequencing used CD4+ or CD8+ T cells sorted from blood, obtained in a trial of the OX40 agonist ivuxolimab.

The CDR3 loop reads CAISVTPQQGETQYF. As DNA, the CDR3 is TGTGCCATCAGTGTAACTCCGCAACAAGGAGAGACCCAGTACTTC. The rearrangement uses TRBV10-3 and TRBJ2-5, with D unclear. The CDR3 is 15 amino acids. V was cut by 4 bases and J by 4 bases, with 16 bases left in between. In germline, CDR1 is ENHRY, CDR2 SYGVKD.